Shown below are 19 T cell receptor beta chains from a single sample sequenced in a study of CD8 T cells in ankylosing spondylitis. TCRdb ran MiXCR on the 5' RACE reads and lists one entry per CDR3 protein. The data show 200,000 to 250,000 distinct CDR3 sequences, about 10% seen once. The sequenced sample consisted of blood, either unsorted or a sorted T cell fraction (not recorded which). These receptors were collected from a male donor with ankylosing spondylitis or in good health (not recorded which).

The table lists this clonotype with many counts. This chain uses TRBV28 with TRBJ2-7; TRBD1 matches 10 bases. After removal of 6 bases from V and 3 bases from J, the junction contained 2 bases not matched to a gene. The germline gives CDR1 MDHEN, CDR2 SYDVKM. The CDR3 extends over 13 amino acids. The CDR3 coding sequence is TGTGCCAGCAGAAGGACAGGGGGCTACGAGCAGTACTTC. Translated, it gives CASRRTGGYEQYF.

The CDR3 is CAISESGQGGTQYF. The CDR3 region has the DNA TGTGCCATCAGTGAGTCCGGACAGGGGGGGACCCAGTACTTC. The rearrangement uses TRBV10-3 and TRBJ2-5; TRBD1 agrees at 10 bases. Germline assignment: CDR1 ENHRY and CDR2 SYGVKD. CDR3 size: 14 residues. V lost 0 bases and J lost 7; bases outside the gene matches: 2.

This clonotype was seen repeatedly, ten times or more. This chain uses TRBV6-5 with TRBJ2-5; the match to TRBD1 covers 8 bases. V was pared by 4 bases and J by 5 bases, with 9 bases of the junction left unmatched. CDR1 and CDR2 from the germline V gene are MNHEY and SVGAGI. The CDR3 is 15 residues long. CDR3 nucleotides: TGTGCCAGCAGTTTCTATCAGGGGGCGAAGGAGACCCAGTACTTC. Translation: CASSFYQGAKETQYF.

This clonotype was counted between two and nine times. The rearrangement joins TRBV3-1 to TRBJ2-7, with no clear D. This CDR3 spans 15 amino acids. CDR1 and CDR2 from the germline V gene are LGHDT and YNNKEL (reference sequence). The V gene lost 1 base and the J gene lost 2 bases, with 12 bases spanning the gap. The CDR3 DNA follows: TGTGCCAGCAGCCAAGGAAGGTTTACCCCCTACGAGCAGTACTTC. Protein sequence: CASSQGRFTPYEQYF.

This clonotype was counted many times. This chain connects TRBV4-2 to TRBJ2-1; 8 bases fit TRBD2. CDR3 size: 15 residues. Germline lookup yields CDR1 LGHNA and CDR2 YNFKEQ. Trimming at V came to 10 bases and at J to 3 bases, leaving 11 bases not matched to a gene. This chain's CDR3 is CATSSGGANYNEQFF. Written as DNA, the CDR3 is TGTGCCACCTCGTCCGGGGGGGCCAACTACAATGAGCAGTTCTTC.

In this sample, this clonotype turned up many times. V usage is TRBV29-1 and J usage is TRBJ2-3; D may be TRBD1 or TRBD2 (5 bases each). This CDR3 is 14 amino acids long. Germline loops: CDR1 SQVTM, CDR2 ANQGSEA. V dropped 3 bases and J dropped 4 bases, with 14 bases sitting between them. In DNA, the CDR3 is TGCAGCGTTGAGGGGCGGGCTCTATCAGATACGCAGTATTTT. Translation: CSVEGRALSDTQYF.

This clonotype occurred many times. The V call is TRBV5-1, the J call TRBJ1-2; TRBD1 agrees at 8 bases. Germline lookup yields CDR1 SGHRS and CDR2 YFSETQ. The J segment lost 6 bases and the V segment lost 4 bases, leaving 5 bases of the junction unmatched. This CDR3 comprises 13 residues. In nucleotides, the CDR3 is TGCGCCAGCAGCGCCGGACAGGGAAATGGCTACACCTTC. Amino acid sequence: CASSAGQGNGYTF.

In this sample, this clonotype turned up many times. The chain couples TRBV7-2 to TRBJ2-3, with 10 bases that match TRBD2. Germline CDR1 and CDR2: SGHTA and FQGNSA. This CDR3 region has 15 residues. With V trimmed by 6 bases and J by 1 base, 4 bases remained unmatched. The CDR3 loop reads CASRLSGGGTDTQYF. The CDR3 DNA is TGTGCCAGCAGATTAAGCGGGGGGGGCACAGATACGCAGTATTTT. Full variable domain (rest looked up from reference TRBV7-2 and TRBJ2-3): GAGVSQSPSNKVTEKGKDVELRCDPISGHTALYWYRQSLGQGLEFLIYFQGNSAPDKSGLPSDRFSAERTGGSVSTLTIQRTQQEDSAVYLCASRLSGGGTDTQYFGPGTRLTVL.

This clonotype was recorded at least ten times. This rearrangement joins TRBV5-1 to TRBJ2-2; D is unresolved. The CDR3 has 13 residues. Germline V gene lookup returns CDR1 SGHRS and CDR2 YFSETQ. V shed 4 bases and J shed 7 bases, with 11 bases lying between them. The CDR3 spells CASSLVVGGELFF. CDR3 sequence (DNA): TGCGCCAGCAGCCTCGTGGTGGGCGGGGAGCTGTTTTTT.

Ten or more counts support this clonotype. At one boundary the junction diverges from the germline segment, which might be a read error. CDR3 sequence reads: CASSLYGGGTDTQYF. DNA for the CDR3: TGCGCCAGCAGCTTGTACGGGGGTGGCACAGATACGCAGTATTTT. This chain connects TRBV12-3 or TRBV12-4 to TRBJ2-3, with a tentative D call TRBD2 (6 bases). The CDR3 has 15 residues.

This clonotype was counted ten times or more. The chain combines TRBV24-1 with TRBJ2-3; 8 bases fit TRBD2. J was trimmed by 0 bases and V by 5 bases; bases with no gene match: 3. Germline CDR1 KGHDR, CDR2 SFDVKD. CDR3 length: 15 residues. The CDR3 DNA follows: TGTGCCACCAGTGTGAGACTAGCGAGCACAGATACGCAGTATTTT. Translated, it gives CATSVRLASTDTQYF.

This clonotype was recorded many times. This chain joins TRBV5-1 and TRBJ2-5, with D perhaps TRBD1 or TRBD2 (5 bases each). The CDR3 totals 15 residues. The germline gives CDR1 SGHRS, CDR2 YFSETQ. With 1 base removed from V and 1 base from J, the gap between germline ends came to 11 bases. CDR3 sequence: CASSLIWGPQETQYF. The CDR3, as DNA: TGCGCCAGCAGCTTGATCTGGGGACCCCAAGAGACCCAGTACTTC. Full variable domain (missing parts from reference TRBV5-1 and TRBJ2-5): KAGVTQTPRYLIKTRGQQVTLSCSPISGHRSVSWYQQTPGQGLQFLFEYFSETQRNKGNFPGRFSGRQFSNSRSEMNVSTLELGDSALYLCASSLIWGPQETQYFGPGTRLLVL.

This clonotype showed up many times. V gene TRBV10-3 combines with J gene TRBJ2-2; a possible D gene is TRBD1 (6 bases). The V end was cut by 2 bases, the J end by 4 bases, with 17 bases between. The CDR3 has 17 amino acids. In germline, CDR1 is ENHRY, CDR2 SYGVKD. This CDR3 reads CAISEGLETGSTGELFF. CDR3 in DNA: TGTGCCATCAGTGAGGGGCTCGAAACAGGGTCCACCGGGGAGCTGTTTTTT.

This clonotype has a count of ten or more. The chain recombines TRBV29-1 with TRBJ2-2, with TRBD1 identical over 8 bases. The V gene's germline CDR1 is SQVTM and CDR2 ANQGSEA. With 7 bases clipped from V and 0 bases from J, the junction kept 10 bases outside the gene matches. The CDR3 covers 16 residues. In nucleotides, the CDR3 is TGCAGCGCCCTGACAGGGGCGCTTACGAACACCGGGGAGCTGTTTTTT. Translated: CSALTGALTNTGELFF.

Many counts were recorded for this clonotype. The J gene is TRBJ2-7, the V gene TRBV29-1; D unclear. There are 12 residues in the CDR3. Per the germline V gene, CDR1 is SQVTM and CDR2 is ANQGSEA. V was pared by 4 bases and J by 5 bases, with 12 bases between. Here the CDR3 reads CSVAALPHEQYF. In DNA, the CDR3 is TGCAGCGTTGCAGCGTTACCCCACGAGCAGTACTTC.

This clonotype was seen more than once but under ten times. DNA for the CDR3: TGTGCCAGCAGCCAAGCCCAGTTGGGGGACGAAGAGACCCAGTACTTC. Its protein is CASSQAQLGDEETQYF. The chain links TRBV3-1 to TRBJ2-5; D is tentatively TRBD1 or TRBD2 (5 bases each). V lost 1 base to trimming and J lost 3 bases, with 15 bases between them. The CDR3 runs 16 residues. Germline CDR1 is LGHDT and CDR2 is YNNKEL (reference sequence).

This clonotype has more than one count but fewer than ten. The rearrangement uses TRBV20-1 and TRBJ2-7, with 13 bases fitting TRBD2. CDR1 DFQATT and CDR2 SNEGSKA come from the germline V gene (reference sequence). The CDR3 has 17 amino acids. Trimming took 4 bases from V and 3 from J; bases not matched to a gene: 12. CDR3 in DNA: TGCAGTGCTACTCCGACTAGCGGGGGGACGAAACTCTACGAGCAGTACTTC. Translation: CSATPTSGGTKLYEQYF.

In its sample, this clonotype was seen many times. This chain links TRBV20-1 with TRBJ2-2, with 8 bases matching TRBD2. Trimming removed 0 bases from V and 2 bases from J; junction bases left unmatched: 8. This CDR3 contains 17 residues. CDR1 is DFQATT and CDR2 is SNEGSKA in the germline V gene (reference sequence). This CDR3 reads CSARDGLRGGNTGELFF. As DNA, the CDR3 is TGCAGTGCTAGAGATGGACTCCGGGGGGGAAACACCGGGGAGCTGTTTTTT.

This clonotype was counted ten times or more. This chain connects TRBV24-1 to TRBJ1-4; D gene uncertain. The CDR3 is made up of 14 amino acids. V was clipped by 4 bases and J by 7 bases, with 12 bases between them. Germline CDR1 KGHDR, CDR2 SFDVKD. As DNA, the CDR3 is TGTGCCACCAGTGACGGGTTTGGGAGTGAAAAACTGTTTTTT. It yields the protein CATSDGFGSEKLFF.